The 10 T cell receptor beta chains below were found in one sample sequenced in a study of blood T cell repertoires in COVID-19. Libraries were prepared by immunoSEQ multiplex PCR; TCRdb keeps only in-frame clonotypes and omits some of them. The data contain about 140,000 clones, roughly 82% of them singletons. The sequenced material came from peripheral blood. These receptors were obtained from a man older than 75 with acute or convalescent COVID-19.

This clone was seen only once. This chain links TRBV9 with TRBJ2-5, with 7 bases that match TRBD1. Germline V gives CDR1 SGDLS, CDR2 YYNGEE. The CDR3 length is 15 residues. Unmatched junction bases numbered 11, after V lost 4 bases and J lost 5 bases. The CDR3 protein is CASSPGGPPRETQYF. CDR3 in DNA: TGTGCCAGCAGCCCAGGGGGACCACCGAGGGAGACCCAGTACTTC.

V usage is TRBV4-1 and J usage is TRBJ1-5, with TRBD1 matching over 10 bases. This CDR3 has 17 amino acids. The germline gives CDR1 MGHRA, CDR2 YSYEKL. V lost 5 bases and J lost 3; bases outside the gene matches: 10. The CDR3 loop reads CASSSHPGTGDNQPQHF. The CDR3 nucleotides are TGCGCCAGCAGCTCACATCCCGGGACAGGGGACAATCAGCCCCAGCATTTT.

The chain employs TRBV7-2 and TRBJ1-5; D is undetermined. Germline CDR1 reads SGHTA; CDR2 reads FQGNSA. V lost 2 bases to trimming and J lost 4 bases, with 9 bases between them. This CDR3 has 14 amino acids. CDR3: CASSLMGINQPQHF. The CDR3 DNA reads as TGTGCCAGCAGCTTAATGGGCATTAATCAGCCCCAGCATTTT. Full variable domain (outside the CDR3, taken from reference TRBV7-2 and TRBJ1-5): GAGVSQSPSNKVTEKGKDVELRCDPISGHTALYWYRQSLGQGLEFLIYFQGNSAPDKSGLPSDRFSAERTGGSVSTLTIQRTQQEDSAVYLCASSLMGINQPQHFGDGTRLSIL.

Turning to this clone: This is likely a read error, given that the CDR3 carries no conserved phenylalanine or tryptophan at its end. It is unclear where the CDR3 begins or ends on the DNA, so no DNA is shown, and the CDR3 is as TCRdb lists it. The chain recombines TRBV5-5 with TRBJ2-7; whether TRBD1, the table's D call, matches the DNA was not checked. Germline V lookup: CDR1 SGHKS, CDR2 YYEKEE (reference sequence). The CDR3 numbers 11 amino acids, ends counted. CDR3 loop: CASSLGGTRKI.

The CDR3 sequence is CASSQEPASQGVLFF. The CDR3 region has the DNA TGTGCCAGCAGCCAAGAGCCAGCATCCCAGGGGGTACTGTTTTTT. The J gene is TRBJ1-4, the V gene TRBV4-2, with 7 bases aligning to TRBD1. With 0 bases clipped from V and 13 bases from J, the junction kept 11 bases outside the gene matches. The CDR3 spans 15 residues. CDR1 is LGHNA, CDR2 YNFKEQ, per germline.

J is TRBJ2-5 and V is TRBV5-4; 8 bases line up with TRBD1. After removal of 0 bases from V and 7 bases from J, the junction contained 5 bases not matched to a gene. CDR3 size: 14 residues. Germline V gene data show CDR1 as SGHNT and CDR2 as YYREEE (reference sequence). The CDR3 reads CASSLGTGIGTQYF. As DNA, the CDR3 is TGTGCCAGCAGCTTGGGGACAGGGATCGGGACCCAGTACTTC.

The chain employs TRBV7-2 and TRBJ2-3; 8 bases are a match to TRBD2. CDR1 SGHTA and CDR2 FQGNSA come from the germline V gene. V gave up 6 bases and J gave up 3 bases; unmatched junction bases: 8. The length of the CDR3 is 15 residues. CDR3: CASSKAGERTDTQYF. The CDR3 nucleotides read TGTGCCAGCAGTAAAGCGGGGGAGAGGACAGATACGCAGTATTTT.

The chain joins TRBV18 to TRBJ1-4, with 8 bases lining up with TRBD1. Germline lookup yields CDR1 KGHSH and CDR2 LQKENI. This CDR3 has 15 residues. Trimming cost V 2 bases and J 6 bases; bases outside gene matches: 5. CDR3 in DNA: TGTGCCAGCTCACCAAGCGGACAGGGAGATGAAAAACTGTTTTTT. The encoded protein is CASSPSGQGDEKLFF.

J is TRBJ1-6 and V is TRBV27; 7 bases are a match to TRBD1. V gave up 5 bases and J gave up 6 bases; unmatched junction bases: 19. From germline, CDR1 is MNHEY and CDR2 SMNVEV (reference sequence). The CDR3 runs to 19 residues. The CDR3 bases are TGTGCCAGCAGTCCAGGGACAGTAGGGCGGGCGCGGCCTAATTCACCCCTCCACTTT. It yields the protein CASSPGTVGRARPNSPLHF.

V and J are TRBV5-1 and TRBJ2-5; TRBD2 matches 10 bases. Germline V lookup: CDR1 SGHRS, CDR2 YFSETQ. The CDR3 is made up of 14 amino acids. J was trimmed by 5 bases and V by 7 bases; bases with no gene match: 8. The CDR3 reads CASEAGGTQETQYF. The CDR3 bases are TGCGCCAGCGAAGCGGGGGGGACTCAGGAGACCCAGTACTTC.